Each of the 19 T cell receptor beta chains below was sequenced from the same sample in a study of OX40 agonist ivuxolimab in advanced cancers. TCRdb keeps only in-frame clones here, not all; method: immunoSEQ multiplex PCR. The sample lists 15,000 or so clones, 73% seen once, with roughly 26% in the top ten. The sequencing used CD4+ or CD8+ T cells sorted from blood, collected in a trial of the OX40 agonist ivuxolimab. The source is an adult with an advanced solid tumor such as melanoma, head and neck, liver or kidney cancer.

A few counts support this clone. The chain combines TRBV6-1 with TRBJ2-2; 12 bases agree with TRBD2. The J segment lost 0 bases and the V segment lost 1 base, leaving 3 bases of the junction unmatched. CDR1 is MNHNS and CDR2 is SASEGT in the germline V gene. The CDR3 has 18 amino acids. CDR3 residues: CASSEGTSGTANTGELFF. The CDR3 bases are TGTGCCAGCAGTGAAGGGACTAGCGGGACCGCGAACACCGGGGAGCTGTTTTTT.

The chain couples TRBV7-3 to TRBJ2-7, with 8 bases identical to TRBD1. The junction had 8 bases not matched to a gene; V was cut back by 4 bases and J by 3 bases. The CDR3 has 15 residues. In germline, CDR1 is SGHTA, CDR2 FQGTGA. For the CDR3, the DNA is TGTGCCAGCAGCTCCTCACAGGGGGTTCGCTACGAGCAGTACTTC. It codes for CASSSSQGVRYEQYF.

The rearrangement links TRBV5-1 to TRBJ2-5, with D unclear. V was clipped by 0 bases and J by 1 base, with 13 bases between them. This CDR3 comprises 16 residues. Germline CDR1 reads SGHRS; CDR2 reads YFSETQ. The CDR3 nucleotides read TGCGCCAGCAGCTTGGATCCAGCCAGGAGCCAAGAGACCCAGTACTTC. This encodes CASSLDPARSQETQYF.

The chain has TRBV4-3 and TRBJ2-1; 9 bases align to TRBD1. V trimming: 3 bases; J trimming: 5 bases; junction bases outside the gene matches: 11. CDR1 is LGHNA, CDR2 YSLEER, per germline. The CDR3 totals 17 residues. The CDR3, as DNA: TGCGCCAGCAGCCAGGAGAACAGGGGGCTCAGCAACAATGAGCAGTTCTTC. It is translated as CASSQENRGLSNNEQFF.

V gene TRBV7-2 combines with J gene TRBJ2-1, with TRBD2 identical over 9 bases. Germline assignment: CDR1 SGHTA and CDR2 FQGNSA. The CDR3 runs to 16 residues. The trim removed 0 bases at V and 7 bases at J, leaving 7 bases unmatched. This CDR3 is CASSLAGGRAGNEQFF. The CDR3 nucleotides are TGTGCCAGCAGCTTAGCCGGCGGGAGGGCCGGAAATGAGCAGTTCTTC.

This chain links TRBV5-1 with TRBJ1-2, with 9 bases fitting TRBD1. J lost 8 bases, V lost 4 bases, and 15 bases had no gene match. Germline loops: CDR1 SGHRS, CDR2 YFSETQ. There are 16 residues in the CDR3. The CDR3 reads CASSPSTITGGSGYTF. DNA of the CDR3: TGCGCCAGCAGCCCGTCAACTATAACAGGGGGCTCAGGCTACACCTTC.

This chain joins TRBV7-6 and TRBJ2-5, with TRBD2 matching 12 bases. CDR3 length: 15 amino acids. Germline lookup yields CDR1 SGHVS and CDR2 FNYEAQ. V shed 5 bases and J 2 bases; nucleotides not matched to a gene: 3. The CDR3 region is CASSEGTSGQETQYF. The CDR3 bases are TGTGCCAGCAGCGAGGGGACTAGCGGGCAAGAGACCCAGTACTTC.

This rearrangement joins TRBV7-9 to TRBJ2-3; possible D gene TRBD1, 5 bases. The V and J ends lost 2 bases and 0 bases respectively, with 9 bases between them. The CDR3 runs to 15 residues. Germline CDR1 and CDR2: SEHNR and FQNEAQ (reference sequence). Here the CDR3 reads CASSLPGISTDTQYF. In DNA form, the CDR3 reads TGTGCCAGCAGCTTACCAGGGATTAGCACAGATACGCAGTATTTT.

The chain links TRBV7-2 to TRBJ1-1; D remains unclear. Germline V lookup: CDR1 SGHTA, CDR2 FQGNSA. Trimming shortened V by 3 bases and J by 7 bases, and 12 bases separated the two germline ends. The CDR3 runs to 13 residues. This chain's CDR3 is CASSFDSFSEAFF. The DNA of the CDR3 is TGTGCCAGCAGCTTTGATTCTTTCAGTGAAGCTTTCTTT.

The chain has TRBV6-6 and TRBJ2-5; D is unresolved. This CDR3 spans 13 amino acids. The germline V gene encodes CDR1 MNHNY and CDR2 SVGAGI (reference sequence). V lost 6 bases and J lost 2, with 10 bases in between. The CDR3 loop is CASSFGRQETQYF. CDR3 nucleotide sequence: TGTGCCAGCAGCTTCGGACGGCAAGAGACCCAGTACTTC.

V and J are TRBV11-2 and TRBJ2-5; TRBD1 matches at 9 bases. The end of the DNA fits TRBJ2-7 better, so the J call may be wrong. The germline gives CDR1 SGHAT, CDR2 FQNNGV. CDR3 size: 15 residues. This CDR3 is CASSGTGTGHYEQYF. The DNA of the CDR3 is TGTGCCAGCAGCGGAACCGGGACAGGGCACTACGAGCAGTACTTC.

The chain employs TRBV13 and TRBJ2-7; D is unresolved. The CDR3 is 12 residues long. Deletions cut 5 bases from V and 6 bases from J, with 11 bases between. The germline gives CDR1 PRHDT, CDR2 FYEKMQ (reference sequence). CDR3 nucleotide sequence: TGTGCCAGCAGCCGTGAGACCCCCGAGCAGTACTTC. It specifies CASSRETPEQYF.

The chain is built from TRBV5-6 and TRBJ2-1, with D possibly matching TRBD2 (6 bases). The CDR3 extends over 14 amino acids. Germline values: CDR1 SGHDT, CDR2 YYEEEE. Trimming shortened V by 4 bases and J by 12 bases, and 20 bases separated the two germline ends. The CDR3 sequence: CASSPTSSRAGQFF. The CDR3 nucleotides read TGTGCCAGCAGCCCGACTAGTTCTCGCGCTGGGCAGTTCTTC.

The CDR3 loop reads CASSHQTGTGNTIYF. CDR3 DNA sequence: TGTGCCAGCAGCCACCAGACAGGCACTGGAAACACCATATATTTT. This chain links TRBV7-9 with TRBJ1-3; TRBD1 might be the D (6 bases). V was shortened by 5 bases and J by 2 bases, with 13 bases between the two germline ends. This CDR3 spans 15 amino acids. Germline loops: CDR1 SEHNR, CDR2 FQNEAQ (reference sequence).

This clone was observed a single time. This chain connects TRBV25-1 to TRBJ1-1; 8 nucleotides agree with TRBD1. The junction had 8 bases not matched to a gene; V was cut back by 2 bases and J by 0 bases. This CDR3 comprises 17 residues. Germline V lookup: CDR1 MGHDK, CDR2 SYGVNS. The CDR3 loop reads CASSERGDRRLNTEAFF. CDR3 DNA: TGTGCCAGCAGTGAACGGGGGGACAGGAGGTTGAACACTGAAGCTTTCTTT.

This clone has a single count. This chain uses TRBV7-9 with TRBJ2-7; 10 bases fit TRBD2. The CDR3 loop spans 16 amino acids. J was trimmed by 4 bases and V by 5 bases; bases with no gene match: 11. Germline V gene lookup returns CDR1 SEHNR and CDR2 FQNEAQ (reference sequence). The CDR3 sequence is CASSKTSGKRWYEQYF. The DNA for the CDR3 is TGTGCCAGCAGCAAAACTAGCGGGAAGCGGTGGTACGAGCAGTACTTC.

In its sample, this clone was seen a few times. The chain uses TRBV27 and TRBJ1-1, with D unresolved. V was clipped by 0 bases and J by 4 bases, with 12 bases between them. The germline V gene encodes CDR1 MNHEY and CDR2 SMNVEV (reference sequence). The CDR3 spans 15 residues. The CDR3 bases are TGTGCCAGCAGTTTATCTACAGCTCCGAGCACTGAAGCTTTCTTT. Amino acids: CASSLSTAPSTEAFF.

The CDR3 sequence is CASSESGDYNEQFF. CDR3 coding DNA: TGTGCCAGCAGTGAATCGGGGGACTACAATGAGCAGTTCTTC. J is TRBJ2-1 and V is TRBV6-4; D might be TRBD2 (6 bases). V gave up 3 bases and J gave up 3 bases, with 9 bases separating them. This CDR3 has 14 amino acids. Looked up from germline, CDR1 is MRHNA and CDR2 is SNTAGT.

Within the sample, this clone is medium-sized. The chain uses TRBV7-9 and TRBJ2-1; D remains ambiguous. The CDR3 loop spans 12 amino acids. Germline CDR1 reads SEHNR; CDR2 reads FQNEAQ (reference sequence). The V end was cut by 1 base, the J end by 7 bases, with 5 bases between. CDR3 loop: CASSLDPNEQFF. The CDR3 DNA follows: TGTGCCAGCAGCTTAGACCCAAATGAGCAGTTCTTC.